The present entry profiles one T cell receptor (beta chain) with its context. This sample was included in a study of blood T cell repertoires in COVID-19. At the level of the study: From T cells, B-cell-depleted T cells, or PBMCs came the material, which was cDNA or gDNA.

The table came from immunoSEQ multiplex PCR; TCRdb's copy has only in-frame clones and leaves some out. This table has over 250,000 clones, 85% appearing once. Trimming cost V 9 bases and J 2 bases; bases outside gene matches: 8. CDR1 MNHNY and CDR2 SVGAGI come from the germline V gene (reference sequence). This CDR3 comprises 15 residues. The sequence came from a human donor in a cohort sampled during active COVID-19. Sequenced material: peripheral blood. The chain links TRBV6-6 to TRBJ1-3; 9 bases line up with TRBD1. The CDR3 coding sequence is TGTGCCAGTCAAATACAGGGGGCAACTGGAAACACCATATATTTT. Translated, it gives CASQIQGATGNTIYF.